This TCR beta chain emerged from a study of T cells in Graves' hyperthyroidism and ophthalmopathy. V lost 8 bases to trimming and J lost 5 bases, with 25 bases between them. This CDR3 has 17 residues. The germline CDR1 and CDR2 sequences are MNHNS and SASEGT. Amplification of TCR beta CDR3 regions was performed using RNA transcripts as template. HTBI primers were the set used in a first-round RT-PCR of the TCR CDR3. TCRdb analysed the multiplex PCR reads with MiXCR anew, one entry per CDR3 protein. The sample contains nearly 600,000 distinct CDR3 sequences, approximately 15% of which appear only once. Any patient presenting with uncontrolled infection, other autoimmune disease, pregnancy or lactation was left out. The authors took PBMCs from 8.5 to 10 ml fresh peripheral blood. This clonotype was picked up a small number of times.

This chain joins TRBV6-1 and TRBJ2-1; possible D gene TRBD2, 6 bases. Sequencing was carried out using blood. This clonotype originated in a woman between 18 and 29 years old with Graves' ophthalmopathy. CDR3 sequence: CASEEVARDHTHNEQFF. DNA for the CDR3: TGTGCCAGCGAAGAGGTGGCGCGGGACCATACACACAATGAGCAGTTCTTC.